Reported below is one TCR beta chain. Its target is not known. This specimen comes from a study of T cell responses to AZD1222 COVID-19 vaccine. Method: immunoSEQ multiplex PCR; TCRdb's copy keeps in-frame clones and lacks some. The sample includes 100,000 to 140,000 clones, 91% of them seen just once. Points from the study as a whole: Among the donors, most were white British and more were female, and clonal diversity was possibly underestimated.

The CDR3 runs 17 residues. V lost 0 bases and J lost 0, with 14 bases in between. Germline CDR1 is WNHNN and CDR2 is SYGVQD (reference sequence). The source of this sequence is an adult in good health. This specimen was peripheral blood, taken on day 0 of AZD1222 vaccination. The chain uses TRBV10-1 and TRBJ1-1; D gene uncertain. Here the CDR3 reads CASSESRGSPMNTEAFF. In DNA form, the CDR3 reads TGCGCCAGCAGTGAGTCCCGCGGCAGCCCCATGAACACTGAAGCTTTCTTT.